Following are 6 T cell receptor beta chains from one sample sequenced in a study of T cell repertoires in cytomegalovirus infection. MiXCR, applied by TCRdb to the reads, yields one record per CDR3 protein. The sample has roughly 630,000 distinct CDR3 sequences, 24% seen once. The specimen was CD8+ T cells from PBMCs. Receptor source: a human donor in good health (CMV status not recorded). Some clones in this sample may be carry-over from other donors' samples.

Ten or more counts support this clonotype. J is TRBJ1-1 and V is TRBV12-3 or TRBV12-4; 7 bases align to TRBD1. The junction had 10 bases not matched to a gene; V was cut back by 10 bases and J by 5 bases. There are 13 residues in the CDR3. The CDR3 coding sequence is TGTGCCACCGAAAACAGGGGTGAGACTGAAGCTTTCTTT. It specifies CATENRGETEAFF.

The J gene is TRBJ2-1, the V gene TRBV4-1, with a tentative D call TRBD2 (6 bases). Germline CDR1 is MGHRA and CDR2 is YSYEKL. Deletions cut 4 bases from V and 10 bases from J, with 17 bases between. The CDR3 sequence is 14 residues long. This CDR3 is CASSPFGGAGEQFF. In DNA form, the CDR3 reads TGCGCCAGCAGCCCTTTTGGTGGGGCGGGGGAGCAGTTCTTC.

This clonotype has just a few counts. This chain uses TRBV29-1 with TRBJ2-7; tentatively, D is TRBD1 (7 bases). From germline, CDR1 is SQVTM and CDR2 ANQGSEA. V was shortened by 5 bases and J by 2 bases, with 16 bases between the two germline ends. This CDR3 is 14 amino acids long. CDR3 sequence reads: CSVQGGLSPYEQYF. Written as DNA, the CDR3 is TGCAGCGTTCAGGGGGGCTTATCCCCCTACGAGCAGTACTTC.

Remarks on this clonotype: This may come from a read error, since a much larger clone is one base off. This chain's CDR3 is CVSSLPGLGSYNEQFF. The CDR3 nucleotides read TGTGTCAGCAGCCTACCTGGGTTAGGTTCCTACAATGAGCAGTTCTTC. The V and J genes are TRBV7-9 and TRBJ2-1; unclear D gene. The germline V gene has CDR1 SEHNR and CDR2 FQNEAQ (reference sequence). This CDR3 has 16 amino acids.

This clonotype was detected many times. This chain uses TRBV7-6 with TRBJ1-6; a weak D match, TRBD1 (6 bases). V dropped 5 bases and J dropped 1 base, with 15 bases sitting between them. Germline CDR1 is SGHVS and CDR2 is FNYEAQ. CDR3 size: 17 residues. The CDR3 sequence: CASSTRTVGSYNSPLHF. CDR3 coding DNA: TGTGCCAGCAGCACCCGGACAGTGGGTTCCTATAATTCACCCCTCCACTTT.

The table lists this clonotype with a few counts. CDR3 region: CSASDDDRSSTYEQYF. The CDR3 nucleotides read TGCAGTGCTAGCGATGACGACAGGTCTTCCACCTACGAGCAGTACTTC. V is TRBV20-1 and J is TRBJ2-7; tentatively, D is TRBD1 (6 bases). V lost 3 bases and J lost 2, with 20 bases in between. CDR3 length equals 16 residues. Per germline, CDR1 DFQATT and CDR2 SNEGSKA (reference sequence).